The 29 T cell receptor beta chains below come from one sample, sequenced in a study of neoadjuvant anti-PD-1 for oral cavity cancer. Generated by immunoSEQ multiplex PCR, the TCRdb table keeps only in-frame clones and is missing some. The sample includes about 61,000 clones, approximately 79% of them seen just once. This material consisted of PBMCs, taken before nivolumab (anti-PD-1) treatment. These receptors were obtained from a person aged 40 to 85 with oral cavity squamous cell carcinoma.

J is TRBJ1-3 and V is TRBV28; 9 nucleotides line up with TRBD1. The CDR3 spans 15 residues. With 4 bases clipped from V and 2 bases from J, the junction kept 3 bases outside the gene matches. CDR1 MDHEN and CDR2 SYDVKM come from the germline V gene. The CDR3 sequence is CASSSRQGAGNTIYF. DNA for the CDR3: TGTGCCAGCAGTTCGCGACAGGGGGCTGGAAACACCATATATTTT. Looking up the rest from reference TRBV28 and TRBJ1-3 gives the full variable domain: DVKVTQSSRYLVKRTGEKVFLECVQDMDHENMFWYRQDPGLGLRLIYFSYDVKMKEKGDIPEGYSVSREKKERFSLILESASTNQTSMYLCASSSRQGAGNTIYFGEGSWLTVV.

The rearrangement uses TRBV25-1 and TRBJ1-3; D remains unclear. CDR1 and CDR2 (germline): MGHDK, SYGVNS. V was pared by 4 bases and J by 4 bases, with 23 bases between. The CDR3 runs 18 residues. The CDR3 sequence is CASSGGEGYEYTGNTIYF. In DNA form, the CDR3 reads TGTGCCAGCAGTGGGGGAGAAGGGTATGAGTACACCGGAAACACCATATATTTT.

The chain employs TRBV7-9 and TRBJ2-2; possibly TRBD2 for D (5 bases). The CDR3 totals 15 residues. The V gene's germline CDR1 is SEHNR and CDR2 FQNEAQ (reference sequence). Trimming stripped 1 base from V and 7 bases from J, with 13 bases between. The CDR3 loop reads CASSLEASEGGELFF. The CDR3 DNA follows: TGTGCCAGCAGCTTAGAAGCCTCAGAGGGCGGGGAGCTGTTTTTT.

The chain recombines TRBV5-5 with TRBJ2-7, with D tentatively TRBD1 (6 bases). V lost 3 bases, J lost 2 bases, and 12 bases lay in between. The CDR3 sequence is 14 residues long. Per the germline V gene, CDR1 is SGHKS and CDR2 is YYEKEE (reference sequence). The CDR3 DNA is TGTGCCAGCAGCTCCAGGGGCCCGACCTACGAGCAGTACTTC. This gives the protein CASSSRGPTYEQYF.

This clone has only one observation. The chain carries TRBV7-8 and TRBJ1-4, with a weak D call TRBD1 (5 bases). The CDR3 is 16 residues long. The V gene lost 7 bases and the J gene lost 0 bases, with 15 bases spanning the gap. Germline V gene lookup returns CDR1 SGHVS and CDR2 FQNEAQ. CDR3 DNA: TGTGCCAGCACTCCGTGGGACCCTTCAACTAATGAAAAACTGTTTTTT. Protein: CASTPWDPSTNEKLFF. Together with reference TRBV7-8 and TRBJ1-4, the CDR3 gives the full variable domain: GAGVSQSPRYKVAKRGQDVALRCDPISGHVSLFWYQQALGQGPEFLTYFQNEAQLDKSGLPSDRFFAERPEGSVSTLKIQRTQQEDSAVYLCASTPWDPSTNEKLFFGSGTQLSVL.

The chain uses TRBV11-2 and TRBJ2-7; D is unclear. Germline V gene lookup returns CDR1 SGHAT and CDR2 FQNNGV. This CDR3 is 11 amino acids long. Trimming took 10 bases from V and 1 from J, leaving 8 bases between them. CDR3 coding DNA: TGTGCCACTTCCTTATCCTACGAGCAGTACTTC. Translation gives CATSLSYEQYF.

The gene calls are TRBV5-5 and TRBJ2-7; TRBD2 aligns across 8 bases. The CDR3 runs to 15 residues. After removal of 1 base from V and 5 bases from J, the junction contained 8 bases not matched to a gene. In germline, CDR1 is SGHKS, CDR2 YYEKEE (reference sequence). Here the CDR3 reads CASSLIGTGGNEQYF. The DNA for the CDR3 is TGTGCCAGCAGCTTGATCGGGACGGGGGGGAACGAGCAGTACTTC.

As regards this clone: At the DNA level, this CDR3 is encoded by other sequences in the same sample as well. The chain joins TRBV28 to TRBJ1-2; no definite D call. The V end was cut by 3 bases, the J end by 5 bases, with 10 bases between. CDR3 length: 13 residues. Looked up from germline, CDR1 is MDHEN and CDR2 is SYDVKM. CDR3 coding DNA: TGTGCCAGCAGTTTGGGCGGAAGTTATGGCTACACCTTC. This gives the protein CASSLGGSYGYTF.

This clone showed up just a few times. The chain recombines TRBV15 with TRBJ2-3, with TRBD1 as a possible D gene (7 bases). The V end lost 5 bases, the J end lost 7 bases, and 16 bases lay between the germline ends. This CDR3 is 14 amino acids long. The germline CDR1 and CDR2 sequences are LNHNV and YYDKDF (reference sequence). In nucleotides, the CDR3 is TGTGCCACCAGCGTCCAGGGGGGCCAGAATACGCAGTATTTT. This encodes CATSVQGGQNTQYF.

The V gene is TRBV5-1, the J gene TRBJ1-1; D may be TRBD1 (5 bases). This CDR3 contains 15 residues. Trimming removed 2 bases at V and 4 bases at J, with 15 bases between. Germline CDR1 and CDR2: SGHRS and YFSETQ. The CDR3 is CASSFNAGIGTEAFF. The DNA for the CDR3 is TGCGCCAGCAGCTTCAATGCAGGGATAGGCACTGAAGCTTTCTTT.

J is TRBJ1-5 and V is TRBV15; unclear D gene. The ends were cut back, 5 bases at V and 0 bases at J, with 14 bases in the middle. Germline V gene lookup returns CDR1 LNHNV and CDR2 YYDKDF (reference sequence). This CDR3 has 16 amino acids. The CDR3 DNA follows: TGTGCCACCAGCGAGCGTGGTGGGCTTAGCAATCAGCCCCAGCATTTT. Protein: CATSERGGLSNQPQHF. Filled out from reference TRBV15 and TRBJ1-5, the complete variable domain reads DAMVIQNPRYQVTQFGKPVTLSCSQTLNHNVMYWYQQKSSQAPKLLFHYYDKDFNNEADTPDNFQSRRPNTSFCFLDIRSPGLGDTAMYLCATSERGGLSNQPQHFGDGTRLSIL.

In DNA form, the CDR3 reads TGTGCCAGCAGCGGACAGGGAAACACTGAAGCTTTCTTT. Amino acid sequence: CASSGQGNTEAFF. This chain links TRBV6-1 with TRBJ1-1, with 8 positions matching TRBD1. J lost 2 bases, V lost 6 bases, and 2 bases had no gene match. CDR1 and CDR2 from the germline V gene are MNHNS and SASEGT. This CDR3 region has 13 residues.

V usage is TRBV11-3 and J usage is TRBJ2-1, with 7 positions matching TRBD2. V shed 5 bases, J shed 6 bases, and the junction held 4 bases outside the gene matches. The CDR3 has 13 amino acids. CDR1 SGHNT and CDR2 YENEEA come from the germline V gene. CDR3 bases: TGTGCCAGCAGCCTAGCTAGCGGCAATGAGCAGTTCTTC. Its protein product is CASSLASGNEQFF.

The rearrangement joins TRBV14 to TRBJ1-2; the D is unclear. V gave up 2 bases and J gave up 7 bases, with 8 bases separating them. This CDR3 is 12 amino acids long. Per the germline V gene, CDR1 is SGHDN and CDR2 is FVKESK. The CDR3 DNA reads as TGTGCCAGCAGCCAATCCGGGTTTGGCTACACCTTC. This translates into CASSQSGFGYTF.

In this sample, this clone turned up a few times. As DNA, the CDR3 is TGTGCCAGCAGCCATACAGGGTTTAACACTGAAGCTTTCTTT. Translation gives CASSHTGFNTEAFF. The rearrangement uses TRBV7-2 and TRBJ1-1, with D possibly TRBD1 on 6 matching bases. This CDR3 contains 14 residues. Germline CDR1 SGHTA, CDR2 FQGNSA. Trimming removed 5 bases at V and 2 bases at J, with 12 bases between.

The table lists this clone with a few counts. V is TRBV5-1 and J is TRBJ2-2; weak D call: TRBD2 (5 bases). The germline gives CDR1 SGHRS, CDR2 YFSETQ. V was clipped by 0 bases and J by 6 bases, with 12 bases between them. The length of the CDR3 is 15 residues. CDR3 residues: CASSLAPRDPGELFF. The CDR3, as DNA: TGCGCCAGCAGCTTGGCCCCTCGGGATCCCGGGGAGCTGTTTTTT.

The chain uses TRBV9 and TRBJ2-3; no reliable D call. V shed 4 bases and J shed 4 bases, with 19 bases lying between them. The CDR3 runs 16 residues. Germline V gives CDR1 SGDLS, CDR2 YYNGEE. The CDR3 nucleotides read TGTGCCAGCAGCCTCCTTACGACGGCCTTAGCAGATACGCAGTATTTT. Translating it yields CASSLLTTALADTQYF.

V usage is TRBV10-1 and J usage is TRBJ2-7; maybe TRBD2 (5 bases). The germline V and J ends were trimmed by 5 bases and 7 bases, with 18 bases remaining between them. This CDR3 comprises 14 residues. CDR1 WNHNN and CDR2 SYGVQD come from the germline V gene (reference sequence). The CDR3 spells CASSRGGSSTEQYF. In DNA, the CDR3 is TGCGCCAGCAGTCGAGGCGGGTCTTCTACGGAGCAGTACTTC.

The sample holds one count of this clone. The chain is built from TRBV7-6 and TRBJ1-1; D is possibly TRBD1 (5 bases). In germline, CDR1 is SGHVS, CDR2 FNYEAQ. Trimming removed 8 bases from V and 1 base from J, with 14 bases in between. The CDR3 totals 14 residues. The CDR3 DNA is TGTGCCAGCGGTGAGGCAGGGAGGAACACTGAAGCTTTCTTT. Translating gives CASGEAGRNTEAFF.

V gene TRBV9 combines with J gene TRBJ1-2; D gene ambiguous. The CDR3 sequence is 14 residues long. The V and J ends lost 3 bases and 6 bases respectively, with 15 bases between them. Germline V lookup: CDR1 SGDLS, CDR2 YYNGEE. CDR3 DNA: TGTGCCAGCAGCGAGCCAGGAGTGGTCCATGGCTACACCTTC. This codes for CASSEPGVVHGYTF.

This sequence joins TRBV9 and TRBJ2-7; TRBD1 aligns across 7 bases. V gave up 4 bases and J gave up 5 bases; unmatched junction bases: 9. Germline V gives CDR1 SGDLS, CDR2 YYNGEE. CDR3 size: 14 residues. The CDR3 region is CASSNRDRVHEQYF. CDR3 DNA: TGTGCCAGCAGCAACCGGGACAGAGTACACGAGCAGTACTTC.

This clone has only one observation. The J gene is TRBJ2-5, the V gene TRBV6-1; TRBD2 is a possible D gene (5 bases). The CDR3 sequence is 14 residues long. Trimming took 0 bases from V and 7 from J, leaving 12 bases between them. From germline, CDR1 is MNHNS and CDR2 SASEGT. The DNA for the CDR3 is TGTGCCAGCAGTGAAGCCGGACTCCTGGGGACCCAGTACTTC. Amino acids: CASSEAGLLGTQYF.

V gene TRBV6-1 combines with J gene TRBJ1-2; 8 nucleotides match TRBD1. Germline V lookup: CDR1 MNHNS, CDR2 SASEGT. This CDR3 is built from 15 residues. The trim removed 3 bases at V and 7 bases at J, leaving 10 bases unmatched. As DNA, the CDR3 is TGTGCCAGCAGTGACGGGCGCAGGGGGCAGGGTGGCTACACCTTC. Residues: CASSDGRRGQGGYTF.

J is TRBJ1-2 and V is TRBV9; D not certain. Germline V CDR1 and CDR2: SGDLS, YYNGEE. The germline V and J ends were trimmed by 4 bases and 3 bases, with 10 bases remaining between them. The CDR3 contains 13 residues. For the CDR3, the DNA is TGTGCCAGCAGCTTTCAGTCTTACTATGGCTACACCTTC. It encodes CASSFQSYYGYTF.

This chain connects TRBV14 to TRBJ1-2; unclear D gene. Trimming took 5 bases from V and 0 from J, leaving 13 bases between them. CDR3 length: 15 amino acids. Germline loops: CDR1 SGHDN, CDR2 FVKESK. CDR3 coding DNA: TGTGCCAGCAGCTATCGTGGGTCAGCTAACTATGGCTACACCTTC. This gives the protein CASSYRGSANYGYTF. Combining the CDR3 with reference TRBV14 and TRBJ1-2 gives the whole variable domain EAGVTQFPSHSVIEKGQTVTLRCDPISGHDNLYWYRRVMGKEIKFLLHFVKESKQDESGMPNNRFLAERTGGTYSTLKVQPAELEDSGVYFCASSYRGSANYGYTFGSGTRLTVV.

This chain links TRBV9 with TRBJ2-7, with D maybe TRBD2 (6 bases). V was cut by 4 bases and J by 9 bases, with 14 bases left in between. The CDR3 sequence is 12 residues long. Germline loops: CDR1 SGDLS, CDR2 YYNGEE. CDR3 DNA sequence: TGTGCCAGCAGCAATCTCCTCGGGGGGCAGTACTTC. This translates into CASSNLLGGQYF.

This clone has just one count. The chain employs TRBV25-1 and TRBJ1-5; possible D gene TRBD1, 5 bases. Germline loops: CDR1 MGHDK, CDR2 SYGVNS. V was clipped by 4 bases and J by 2 bases, with 9 bases between them. The length of the CDR3 is 14 residues. The CDR3 sequence is CASSAPGGNQPQHF. The CDR3 bases are TGTGCCAGCAGTGCCCCGGGGGGCAATCAGCCCCAGCATTTT.

The J gene is TRBJ2-1, the V gene TRBV10-2; 12 bases are shared with TRBD2. From germline, CDR1 is WSHSY and CDR2 SAAADI. V lost 8 bases to trimming and J lost 9 bases; unmatched junction nucleotides: 5. The CDR3 totals 13 residues. CDR3 amino acids: CASGGLAGSEQFF. The CDR3 DNA sequence: TGCGCCAGCGGAGGACTAGCGGGAAGTGAGCAGTTCTTC.

The rearrangement links TRBV4-2 to TRBJ2-5; D is perhaps TRBD1 (5 bases). Germline loops: CDR1 LGHNA, CDR2 YNFKEQ. The CDR3 sequence is 16 residues long. V gave up 0 bases and J gave up 1 base, with 12 bases separating them. This chain's CDR3 is CASSQEGAGPQETQYF. In nucleotides, the CDR3 is TGTGCCAGCAGCCAAGAAGGGGCTGGGCCCCAAGAGACCCAGTACTTC.